The 18 T cell receptor beta chains listed next were all sequenced from one sample in a study of T-cell memory formation after mild COVID-19. TCRdb re-derived calls from the 5' RACE reads in MiXCR, one entry per CDR3 protein. The table has about 140,000 distinct CDR3 sequences, under 30% seen once. The sequenced sample was PBMCs or a T cell subset sorted from them (not recorded which). The receptors were sampled from an adult woman who had mild COVID-19 (a few samples of this study predate the infection). Cell type and time point are not known.

This clonotype was detected once. This chain connects TRBV9 to TRBJ2-1; possible D gene TRBD2, 5 bases. Trimming took 0 bases from V and 6 from J, leaving 13 bases between them. Germline V gene lookup returns CDR1 SGDLS and CDR2 YYNGEE. CDR3 length: 15 residues. The CDR3 region has the DNA TGTGCCAGCAGCGTAGCGAGTGGACTTACCAATGAGCAGTTCTTC. Translated: CASSVASGLTNEQFF.

This clonotype was observed a few times. V and J are TRBV5-4 and TRBJ2-4; D gene ambiguous. This CDR3 has 14 residues. V was pared by 5 bases and J by 2 bases, with 11 bases between. The germline CDR1 and CDR2 sequences are SGHNT and YYREEE (reference sequence). CDR3 amino acids: CASSLGLSKNIQYF. CDR3 DNA: TGTGCCAGCAGTCTGGGGTTGTCCAAAAACATTCAGTACTTC. Full variable domain (missing parts from reference TRBV5-4 and TRBJ2-4): ETGVTQSPTHLIKTRGQQVTLRCSSQSGHNTVSWYQQALGQGPQFIFQYYREEENGRGNFPPRFSGLQFPNYSSELNVNALELDDSALYLCASSLGLSKNIQYFGAGTRLSVL.

This chain connects TRBV14 to TRBJ1-1; 10 positions agree with TRBD1. From germline, CDR1 is SGHDN and CDR2 FVKESK. V lost 3 bases and J lost 8; bases outside the gene matches: 12. This CDR3 has 16 amino acids. For the CDR3, the DNA is TGTGCCAGCAGCCACTCGGGACAGGGGATGGTGGGCGAAGCTTTCTTT. The encoded protein is CASSHSGQGMVGEAFF.

The gene calls are TRBV21-1 and TRBJ2-3; the table's D call of TRBD2 was not tested on the DNA. TRBV21-1 is designated a pseudogene. The CDR3 length is 16 residues. The CDR3 DNA reads as TGTGCCAGCAGCCCCAAAGCGGGGCACATCACAGATACGCAGTATTTT. Translation gives CASSPKAGHITDTQYF.

This clonotype appeared a few times. The CDR3 DNA follows: TGTGCCAGCAGCCCCGGTGCAATCTACGAGCAGTACTTC. As protein: CASSPGAIYEQYF. The genes are TRBV7-6 and TRBJ2-7; no clear D gene. CDR3 length equals 13 residues. Germline CDR1 SGHVS, CDR2 FNYEAQ. Between the trimmed V and J ends, which lost 5 bases and 3 bases, there was a span of 11 bases.

The table lists this clonotype with a few counts. The V gene is TRBV5-6, the J gene TRBJ2-7, with TRBD1 as a possible D gene (5 bases). The CDR3 sequence is 16 residues long. V was pared by 0 bases and J by 3 bases, with 16 bases between. CDR1 SGHDT and CDR2 YYEEEE come from the germline V gene. The CDR3 nucleotides are TGTGCCAGCAGCTTGGGTAAGACGCCAGGGCGCTACGAGCAGTACTTC. It codes for CASSLGKTPGRYEQYF.

This clonotype has only a few counts. The rearrangement uses TRBV7-3 and TRBJ2-5; a weak D match, TRBD1 (5 bases). Germline values: CDR1 SGHTA, CDR2 FQGTGA. This CDR3 is 15 amino acids long. The V end was cut by 0 bases, the J end by 5 bases, with 13 bases between. The CDR3 here is CASSLTGRPVETQYF. The CDR3 DNA is TGTGCCAGCAGCTTAACGGGGCGGCCGGTGGAGACCCAGTACTTC. Full variable domain (rest looked up from reference TRBV7-3 and TRBJ2-5): GAGVSQTPSNKVTEKGKYVELRCDPISGHTALYWYRQSLGQGPEFLIYFQGTGAADDSGLPNDRFFAVRPEGSVSTLKIQRTERGDSAVYLCASSLTGRPVETQYFGPGTRLLVL.

The chain uses TRBV12-3 or TRBV12-4 and TRBJ2-1; D is possibly TRBD2 (5 bases). V lost 0 bases and J lost 4, with 13 bases in between. The CDR3 has 16 residues. The CDR3 reads CASSLARSGIYNEQFF. CDR3 DNA sequence: TGTGCCAGCAGTTTAGCGCGATCCGGGATATACAATGAGCAGTTCTTC.

The gene calls are TRBV5-1 and TRBJ2-7; no firm D call. Per germline, CDR1 SGHRS and CDR2 YFSETQ. Trimming took off 0 bases at V and 6 bases at J, with 7 bases between the two ends. The CDR3 has 12 amino acids. The CDR3 DNA reads as TGCGCCAGCAGCTTGGAAGGATCCGAGCAGTACTTC. Translation: CASSLEGSEQYF.

The chain is built from TRBV4-1 and TRBJ2-5, with unresolved D. Germline-derived CDR1 and CDR2 are MGHRA and YSYEKL. The V end was cut by 3 bases, the J end by 1 base, with 6 bases between. CDR3 size: 13 residues. CDR3 DNA sequence: TGCGCCAGCAGCCAGGGTCCCCAAGAGACCCAGTACTTC. Translating it yields CASSQGPQETQYF.

The chain is built from TRBV18 and TRBJ1-2; no reliable D call. The CDR3 loop spans 13 amino acids. Trimming left V 2 bases short and J 6 bases short, with 10 bases between. Germline V gene data show CDR1 as KGHSH and CDR2 as LQKENI. The chain's CDR3 is CASSPGPGDGYTF. The CDR3 DNA reads TGTGCCAGCTCACCAGGCCCAGGAGATGGCTACACCTTC.

This clonotype has more than one count but fewer than ten. In this CDR3 the conserved last residue, phenylalanine or tryptophan, is missing, so a read error is likely. The chain combines TRBV12-3 or TRBV12-4 with TRBJ1-1, with D uncertain. Deletions cut 3 bases from V and 1 base from J, with 6 bases between. The CDR3 is made up of 13 amino acids. The CDR3 region is CASSFEGNTEAFL. The CDR3 region has the DNA TGTGCCAGCAGTTTTGAGGGGAACACTGAAGCTTTCCTT.

The table lists this clonotype with a few counts. V gene TRBV7-6 combines with J gene TRBJ2-5, with TRBD1 identical over 8 bases. CDR1 is SGHVS and CDR2 is FNYEAQ in the germline V gene. The trim removed 4 bases at V and 1 base at J, leaving 5 bases unmatched. CDR3 size: 15 residues. In DNA form, the CDR3 reads TGTGCCAGCAGCTCACGGACAGGGCTCCAAGAGACCCAGTACTTC. It translates to CASSSRTGLQETQYF.

CDR3 region: CASSTLLLYNEQFF. The CDR3 nucleotides read TGTGCCAGCAGCACCCTCCTCCTCTACAATGAGCAGTTCTTC. This rearrangement joins TRBV7-9 to TRBJ2-1; D ambiguous. Deletions cut 5 bases from V and 3 bases from J, with 11 bases between. The CDR3 has 14 residues. Germline V lookup: CDR1 SEHNR, CDR2 FQNEAQ (reference sequence).

This clonotype has more than one count but fewer than ten. The V call is TRBV9, the J call TRBJ2-7; the D gene is possibly TRBD2 (6 bases). The CDR3 runs 14 residues. V lost 4 bases to trimming and J lost 2 bases, with 13 bases between them. Germline CDR1 is SGDLS and CDR2 is YYNGEE. The CDR3 sequence: CASSHPGLTYEQYF. The DNA for the CDR3 is TGTGCCAGCAGCCATCCGGGACTTACCTACGAGCAGTACTTC.

This chain uses TRBV7-3 with TRBJ2-1; D perhaps matches TRBD2 (5 bases). The V end was cut by 4 bases, the J end by 9 bases, with 13 bases between. Germline assignment: CDR1 SGHTA and CDR2 FQGTGA. The CDR3 extends over 13 amino acids. The DNA of the CDR3 is TGTGCCAGCAGCTCAAAAGCTAGCACTGAGCAGTTCTTC. Translated: CASSSKASTEQFF.

This clonotype was picked up a small number of times. The rearrangement uses TRBV11-2 and TRBJ2-2, with a tentative D call TRBD1 (5 bases). The CDR3 is made up of 20 amino acids. Per the germline V gene, CDR1 is SGHAT and CDR2 is FQNNGV. Trimming took 0 bases from V and 0 from J, leaving 20 bases between them. In DNA form, the CDR3 reads TGTGCCAGCAGCTTAGATGGGTTCGGCGACAGCCCTTCGAACACCGGGGAGCTGTTTTTT. It yields the protein CASSLDGFGDSPSNTGELFF.

The chain couples TRBV20-1 to TRBJ1-2; D is possibly TRBD1 (5 bases). V lost 6 bases, J lost 0 bases, and 17 bases lay in between. Germline CDR1 DFQATT, CDR2 SNEGSKA (reference sequence). This CDR3 is built from 15 residues. The CDR3, as DNA: TGCAGTGCCACGGGCAGGGACCACCCTAACTATGGCTACACCTTC. It yields the protein CSATGRDHPNYGYTF.